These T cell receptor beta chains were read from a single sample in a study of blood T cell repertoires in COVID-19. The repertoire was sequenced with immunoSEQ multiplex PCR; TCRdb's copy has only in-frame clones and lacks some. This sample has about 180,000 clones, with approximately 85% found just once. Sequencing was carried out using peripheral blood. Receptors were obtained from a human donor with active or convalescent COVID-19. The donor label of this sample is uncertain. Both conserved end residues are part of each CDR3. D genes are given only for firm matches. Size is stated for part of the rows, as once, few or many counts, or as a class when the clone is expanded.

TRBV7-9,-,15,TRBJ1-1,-,CASSLAAGPNTEAFF
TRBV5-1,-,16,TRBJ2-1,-,CASSLFDSTAQDEQFF
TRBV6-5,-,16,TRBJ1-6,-,CASSYSPGELYSPLHF
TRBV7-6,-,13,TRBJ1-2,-,CASSSGQNYGYTF
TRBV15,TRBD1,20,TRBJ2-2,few,CATSRGSTRGQGGNTGELFF
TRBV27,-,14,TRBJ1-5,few,CASAGGAGNQPQHF
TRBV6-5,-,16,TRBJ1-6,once,CASSYGLELYNSPLHF
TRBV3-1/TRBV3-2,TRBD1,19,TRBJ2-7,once,CASSQYLGVSGTGLYEQYF
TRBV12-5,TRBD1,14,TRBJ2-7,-,CASGFGQGGYEQYF
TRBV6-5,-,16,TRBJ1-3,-,CASSYGTSFSGNTIYF
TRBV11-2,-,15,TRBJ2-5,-,CASSLGSNGVETQYF
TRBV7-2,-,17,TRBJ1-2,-,CASSSNLRGGDFGGYTF
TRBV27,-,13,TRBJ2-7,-,CASSLSGGYEQYF
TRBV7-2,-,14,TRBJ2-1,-,CASSRGGPRNEQFF
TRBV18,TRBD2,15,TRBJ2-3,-,CASSPGTSGTDTQYF
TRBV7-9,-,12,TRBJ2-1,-,CASSHRDREQFF
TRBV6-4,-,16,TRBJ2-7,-,CASSVEGTRGPYEQYF
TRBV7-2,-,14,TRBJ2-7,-,CASSFERGGDEQYF
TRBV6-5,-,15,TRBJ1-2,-,CASSYEGGEKYGYTF
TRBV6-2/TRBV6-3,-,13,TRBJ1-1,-,CASSPGQNTEAFF
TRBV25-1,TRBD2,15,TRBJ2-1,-,CASSAPGGGWNEQFF
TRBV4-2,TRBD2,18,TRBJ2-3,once,CASSQDAAGPVLGDTQYF
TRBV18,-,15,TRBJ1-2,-,CASSLTDRQDGGYTF
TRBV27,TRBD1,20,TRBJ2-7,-,CASSFPSGRPGQGITYEQYF
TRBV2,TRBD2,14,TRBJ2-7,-,CASGGTSGAYEQYF
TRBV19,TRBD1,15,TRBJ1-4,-,CASSIGRGHTEKLFF
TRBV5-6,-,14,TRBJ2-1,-,CASSFLVQVYEQFF
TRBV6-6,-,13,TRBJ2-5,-,CASRLIGGETQYF
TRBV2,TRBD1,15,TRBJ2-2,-,CASSTSGTGPGELFF
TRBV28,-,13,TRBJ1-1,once,CASSLGRGSEAFF
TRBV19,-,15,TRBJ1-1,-,CASSRAGQMNTEAFF
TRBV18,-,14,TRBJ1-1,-,CASSPWTANTEAFF
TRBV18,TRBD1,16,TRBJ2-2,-,CASSLPRTGGTGELFF
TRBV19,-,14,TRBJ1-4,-,CASSIRGTNEKLFF
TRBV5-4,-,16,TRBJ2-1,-,CASRGLTGSSYNEQFF
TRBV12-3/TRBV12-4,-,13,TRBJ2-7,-,CASAPGGGVEQYF
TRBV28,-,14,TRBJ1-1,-,CASREQIMNTEAFF
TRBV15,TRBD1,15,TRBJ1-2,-,CATSSPARGNYGYTF
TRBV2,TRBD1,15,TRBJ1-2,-,CASSQGQGPSDGYTF
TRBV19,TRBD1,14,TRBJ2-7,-,CASNMGTGAYEQYF
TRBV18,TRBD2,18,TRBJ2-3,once,CASSPRLAGGPNTDTQYF
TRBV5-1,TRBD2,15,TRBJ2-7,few,CASSLDTSGVYEQYF
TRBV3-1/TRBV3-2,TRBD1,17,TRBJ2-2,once,CASSQIQLYTGAGELFF
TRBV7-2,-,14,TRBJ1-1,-,CASSFRQLNTEAFF
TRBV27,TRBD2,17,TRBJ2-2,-,CASSPEAGGPFTGELFF
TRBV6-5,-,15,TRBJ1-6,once,CASRPDSSPNSPLHF